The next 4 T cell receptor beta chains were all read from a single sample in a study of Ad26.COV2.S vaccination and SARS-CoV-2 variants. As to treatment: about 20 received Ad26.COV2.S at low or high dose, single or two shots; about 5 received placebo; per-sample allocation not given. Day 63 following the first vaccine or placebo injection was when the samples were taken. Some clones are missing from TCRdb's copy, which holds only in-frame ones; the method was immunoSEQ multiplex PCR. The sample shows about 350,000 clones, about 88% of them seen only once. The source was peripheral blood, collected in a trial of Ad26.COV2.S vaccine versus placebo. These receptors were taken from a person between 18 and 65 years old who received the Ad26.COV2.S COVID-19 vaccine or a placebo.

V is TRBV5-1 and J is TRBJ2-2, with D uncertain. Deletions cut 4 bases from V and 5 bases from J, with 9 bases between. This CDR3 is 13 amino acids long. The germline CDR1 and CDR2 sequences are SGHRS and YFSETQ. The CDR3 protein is CASSPRVTGELFF. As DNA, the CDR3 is TGCGCCAGCAGCCCCCGGGTGACCGGGGAGCTGTTTTTT.

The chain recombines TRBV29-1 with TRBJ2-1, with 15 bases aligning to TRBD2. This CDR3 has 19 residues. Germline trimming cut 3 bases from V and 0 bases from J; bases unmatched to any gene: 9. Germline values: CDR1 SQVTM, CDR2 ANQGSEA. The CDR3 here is CSVDGLGLAGGRSYNEQFF. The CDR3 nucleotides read TGCAGCGTTGACGGCTTGGGACTAGCGGGAGGCCGCTCCTACAATGAGCAGTTCTTC.

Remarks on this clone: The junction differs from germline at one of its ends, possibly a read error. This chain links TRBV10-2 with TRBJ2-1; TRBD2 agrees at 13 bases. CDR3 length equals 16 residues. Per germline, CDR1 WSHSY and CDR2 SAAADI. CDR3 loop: CASRTSGGDSSNEQFF. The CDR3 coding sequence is TGCGCCAGCCGGACTAGCGGGGGCGACTCCTCCAATGAGCAGTTCTTC.

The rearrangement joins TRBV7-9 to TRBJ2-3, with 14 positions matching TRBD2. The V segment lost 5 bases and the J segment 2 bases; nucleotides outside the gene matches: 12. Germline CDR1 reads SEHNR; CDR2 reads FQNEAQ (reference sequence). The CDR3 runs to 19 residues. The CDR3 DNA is TGTGCCAGCAGCCGACTAGCGGGAGGGCCATTCCGAGACACAGATACGCAGTATTTT. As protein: CASSRLAGGPFRDTDTQYF.